This T cell receptor beta chain was sequenced in a study of cytomegalovirus exposure and HLA in healthy donors. Looked up from germline, CDR1 is MNHEY and CDR2 is SVGAGI. CDR3 length: 13 residues. V shed 7 bases and J 5 bases; nucleotides not matched to a gene: 3. Both 60 Vbeta primers and 13 Jbeta primers went into the PCR. Clones were read by immunoSEQ multiplex PCR, and TCRdb kept only the in-frame ones, dropping some. The data show about 190,000 clones, around 80% seen once. This sequence originates from a woman aged 18-29 years in good health and CMV-seropositive. The V call is TRBV6-5, the J call TRBJ2-3; 10 nucleotides line up with TRBD2. Sample: PBMCs. The DNA for the CDR3 is TGTGCCAGCACTGCTAGCGGGGGAGATACGCAGTATTTT. Protein product: CASTASGGDTQYF.